This T cell receptor (beta chain) was observed in a study of beta chain features in type 1 diabetes. Study-wide points: Type 1 diabetes patients showed a moderate but significant shortening of TCRB CDR3s in all four CD4+ subsets.

Trimming shortened V by 3 bases and J by 7 bases, and 9 bases separated the two germline ends. CDR1 and CDR2 (germline): MNHEY, SMNVEV (reference sequence). The CDR3 runs to 12 residues. Expressed TCRB transcripts were sequenced after all isolated RNA was converted to cDNA. Average reads for naive, central memory and regulatory T cell samples were several million. Produced via immunoSEQ multiplex PCR; TCRdb's table is partial and in-frame only. The table lists 300,000 to 350,000 clones, 7% to 9% of them singletons. A word on this clone: No antigen is known for it.

J is TRBJ2-5 and V is TRBV27; unclear D gene. The sequence came from a woman aged 18-29 years in good health. Sequencing was performed on central memory CD4+ T cells from blood. The CDR3 nucleotides are TGTGCCAGCAGTTTTCCAGGACGGACCCAGTACTTC. This encodes CASSFPGRTQYF.